Listed below are T cell receptor beta chains from one sample, sequenced in a study of siplizumab effects on memory and regulatory T cells. These receptors have no identified antigens. Clones were sequenced by immunoSEQ multiplex PCR, and TCRdb holds only the in-frame ones, with some missing. Of approximately 20,000 clones listed, about 45% are singletons. Sequenced material: CFSE-low (dividing) CD4+ T cells sorted from an allogeneic mixed lymphocyte reaction. These receptors were taken from a human donor in good health; the cells came from an allogeneic mixed lymphocyte reaction. Some clones in this sample may be carry-over from other donors' samples. Both conserved end residues are part of each CDR3. A D gene is named only where the DNA matches it firmly. Not every row has a clone size; where given, it reads once, few, many or a size class.

size,J,D,V,CDR3,DNA
-,TRBJ1-6,-,TRBV6-6,CASRPSGLYNSPLHF,TGTGCCAGCAGACCCTCGGGACTCTATAATTCACCCCTCCACTTT
few,TRBJ2-7,TRBD1,TRBV10-3,CAISETRQGANYEQYF,TGTGCCATCAGTGAAACTAGACAGGGGGCGAACTACGAGCAGTACTTC
-,TRBJ1-2,-,TRBV11-1,CASSPGNYGYTF,TGTGCCAGCAGCCCAGGGAACTATGGCTACACCTTC
-,TRBJ2-1,-,TRBV7-9,CASSLLLEQFF,TGTGCCAGCAGCTTATTACTGGAGCAGTTCTTC
-,TRBJ2-5,-,TRBV11-3,CASSLGGGGTKRETQYF,TGTGCCAGCAGCCTCGGAGGGGGCGGGACGAAAAGGGAGACCCAGTACTTC
-,TRBJ1-5,-,TRBV5-3,CARSCRQWDYHSNQPQHF,TGTGCCAGAAGTTGTCGACAGTGGGATTATCATAGCAATCAGCCCCAGCATTTT
-,TRBJ2-2,-,TRBV9,CASSVFGTSNTGELFF,TGTGCCAGCAGCGTTTTCGGGACATCGAACACCGGGGAGCTGTTTTTT
-,TRBJ1-2,-,TRBV20-1,CSARHYGYTF,TGCAGTGCTAGACACTATGGCTACACCTTC
few,TRBJ2-7,-,TRBV28,CASSLGLEQYF,TGTGCCAGCAGTTTAGGGCTAGAGCAGTACTTC
few,TRBJ2-1,-,TRBV6-6,CASTHGGFRGQFF,TGTGCCAGCACCCACGGGGGTTTCAGGGGGCAGTTCTTC
few,TRBJ2-2,-,TRBV6-5,CASRPRWGTGELFF,TGTGCCAGCAGACCCCGCTGGGGGACCGGGGAGCTGTTTTTT
few,TRBJ1-2,-,TRBV6-5,CASSSDRWDGYTF,TGTGCCAGCAGTTCAGACAGGTGGGATGGCTACACCTTC
-,TRBJ2-1,TRBD1,TRBV7-9,CASSPTGQPYNEQFF,TGTGCCAGCAGCCCGACGGGACAGCCCTACAATGAGCAGTTCTTC
-,TRBJ2-1,TRBD2,TRBV4-1,CASSQHTAPLAGTYNEQFF,TGCGCCAGCAGCCAACACACCGCACCTCTAGCGGGGACCTACAATGAGCAGTTCTTC
many,TRBJ1-2,TRBD1,TRBV16,CASSQLMTGPNYGYTF,TGTGCCAGCAGCCAATTGATGACAGGGCCTAACTATGGCTACACCTTC
-,TRBJ2-5,TRBD2,TRBV19,CASSTSAQETQYF,TGTGCCAGCTCCACTAGCGCCCAAGAGACCCAGTACTTC
-,TRBJ2-5,-,TRBV2,CASSAGSWETQYF,TGTGCCAGCAGTGCTGGATCATGGGAGACCCAGTACTTC
-,TRBJ2-7,-,TRBV2,CASSPTSYGQYF,TGTGCCAGCAGTCCCACTTCTTACGGGCAGTACTTC
once,TRBJ1-1,-,TRBV7-3,CASSFGHLNTEAFF,TGTGCCAGCAGCTTCGGACATTTGAACACTGAAGCTTTCTTT
-,TRBJ1-5,TRBD1,TRBV19,CASRNRWDRAYSNQPQHF,TGTGCCAGTAGGAACCGGTGGGACAGAGCCTATAGCAATCAGCCCCAGCATTTT